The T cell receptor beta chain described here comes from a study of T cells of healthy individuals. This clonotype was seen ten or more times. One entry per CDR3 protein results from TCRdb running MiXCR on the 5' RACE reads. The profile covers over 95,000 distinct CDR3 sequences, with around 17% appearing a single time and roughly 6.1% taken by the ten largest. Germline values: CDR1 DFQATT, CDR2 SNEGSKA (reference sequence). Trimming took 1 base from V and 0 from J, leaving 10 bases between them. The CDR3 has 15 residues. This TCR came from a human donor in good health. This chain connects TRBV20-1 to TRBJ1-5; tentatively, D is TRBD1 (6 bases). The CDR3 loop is CSARGGGHSNQPQHF. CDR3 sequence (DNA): TGCAGTGCTAGAGGCGGGGGCCATAGCAATCAGCCCCAGCATTTT.